This is a list of T cell receptor beta chains from one sample in a study of OX40 agonist ivuxolimab in advanced cancers. The data were produced by immunoSEQ multiplex PCR, yet TCRdb's version contains in-frame clones alone and is incomplete. Seen here are approximately 80,000 clones, roughly 87% observed once, and the top ten hold approximately 0.25%. Material: CD4+ or CD8+ T cells sorted from blood, obtained in a trial of the OX40 agonist ivuxolimab. These receptor sequences come from an adult with an advanced solid tumor such as melanoma, head and neck, liver or kidney cancer. Both conserved end residues are part of each CDR3. D genes are given only for firm matches. Size tells how often a clone was seen (once, few, many) or the class of an expanded clone, and some rows leave it out.

TRBV7-9,TRBJ2-7,.,.,TGTGCCAGCGCTTCGGGACTGCTCTCCTACGAGCAGTACTTC,CASASGLLSYEQYF
TRBV6-1,TRBJ2-3,.,.,TGTGCCAGCAGGCCGGGACACAGCACAGATACGCAGTATTTT,CASRPGHSTDTQYF
TRBV27,TRBJ2-2,.,TRBD2,TGTGCCAGCAGACTTAGCGGGACTTCGAACACCGGGGAGCTGTTTTTT,CASRLSGTSNTGELFF
TRBV14,TRBJ2-5,.,TRBD2,TGTGCCAGCAGCCAAGCATATAGCGGGGCTACAAGGAGAGAGACCCAGTACTTC,CASSQAYSGATRRETQYF
TRBV21-1,TRBJ1-5,.,.,TGTGCCAGCAGCTCACGACCGGGACAGAATCACTCTTGGCTTAGCAAGCCCCAGCATTTT,CASSSRPGQNHSWLSKPQHF
TRBV20-1,TRBJ2-1,.,.,TGCAGTGTTAAAGAGAATGAGCAGTTCTTC,CSVKENEQFF
TRBV18,TRBJ2-5,.,TRBD1,TGTGCCAGCTCACATCCAGGGGGCCAAGAGACCCAGTACTTC,CASSHPGGQETQYF
TRBV2,TRBJ2-7,.,.,TGTGCCAGTAGCAGGGGTGCGTACGAGCAGTACTTC,CASSRGAYEQYF
TRBV2,TRBJ2-7,.,.,TGTGCCAGCACGGGGTACTACGAGCAGTACTTC,CASTGYYEQYF
TRBV2,TRBJ1-4,.,.,TGTGCCAGCAGGATGACGGCTGAAAAACTGTTTTTT,CASRMTAEKLFF
TRBV5-1,TRBJ1-1,.,.,TGCGCCAGCAGCCCCGCCACAGTGAACACTGAAGCTTTCTTT,CASSPATVNTEAFF
TRBV2,TRBJ2-7,.,TRBD1,TGTGCCTCCGAGCGGCAGGGGGCTTCCCCTTACCGCGAGCAGTACTTC,CASERQGASPYREQYF
TRBV6-8,TRBJ1-2,.,.,TGTGCCAGCACCCTATGGGATGGCTACACCTTC,CASTLWDGYTF
TRBV19,TRBJ2-7,.,TRBD1,TGTGCCAGCCAGGGGACAGGAGGCTTCTACGAGCAGTACTTC,CASQGTGGFYEQYF
TRBV27,TRBJ1-3,.,.,TGTGCCAGCAGTCCCAACAGGGCCTTCTCTGGAAACACCATATATTTT,CASSPNRAFSGNTIYF
TRBV5-6,TRBJ2-5,.,.,TGTGCCAGCAGCAAAGGGGATACGACCCAGTACTTC,CASSKGDTTQYF
TRBV7-8,TRBJ1-2,few,.,TGTGCCAGCAGCCCGGCGGGGGCCTATGGCTACACCTTC,CASSPAGAYGYTF